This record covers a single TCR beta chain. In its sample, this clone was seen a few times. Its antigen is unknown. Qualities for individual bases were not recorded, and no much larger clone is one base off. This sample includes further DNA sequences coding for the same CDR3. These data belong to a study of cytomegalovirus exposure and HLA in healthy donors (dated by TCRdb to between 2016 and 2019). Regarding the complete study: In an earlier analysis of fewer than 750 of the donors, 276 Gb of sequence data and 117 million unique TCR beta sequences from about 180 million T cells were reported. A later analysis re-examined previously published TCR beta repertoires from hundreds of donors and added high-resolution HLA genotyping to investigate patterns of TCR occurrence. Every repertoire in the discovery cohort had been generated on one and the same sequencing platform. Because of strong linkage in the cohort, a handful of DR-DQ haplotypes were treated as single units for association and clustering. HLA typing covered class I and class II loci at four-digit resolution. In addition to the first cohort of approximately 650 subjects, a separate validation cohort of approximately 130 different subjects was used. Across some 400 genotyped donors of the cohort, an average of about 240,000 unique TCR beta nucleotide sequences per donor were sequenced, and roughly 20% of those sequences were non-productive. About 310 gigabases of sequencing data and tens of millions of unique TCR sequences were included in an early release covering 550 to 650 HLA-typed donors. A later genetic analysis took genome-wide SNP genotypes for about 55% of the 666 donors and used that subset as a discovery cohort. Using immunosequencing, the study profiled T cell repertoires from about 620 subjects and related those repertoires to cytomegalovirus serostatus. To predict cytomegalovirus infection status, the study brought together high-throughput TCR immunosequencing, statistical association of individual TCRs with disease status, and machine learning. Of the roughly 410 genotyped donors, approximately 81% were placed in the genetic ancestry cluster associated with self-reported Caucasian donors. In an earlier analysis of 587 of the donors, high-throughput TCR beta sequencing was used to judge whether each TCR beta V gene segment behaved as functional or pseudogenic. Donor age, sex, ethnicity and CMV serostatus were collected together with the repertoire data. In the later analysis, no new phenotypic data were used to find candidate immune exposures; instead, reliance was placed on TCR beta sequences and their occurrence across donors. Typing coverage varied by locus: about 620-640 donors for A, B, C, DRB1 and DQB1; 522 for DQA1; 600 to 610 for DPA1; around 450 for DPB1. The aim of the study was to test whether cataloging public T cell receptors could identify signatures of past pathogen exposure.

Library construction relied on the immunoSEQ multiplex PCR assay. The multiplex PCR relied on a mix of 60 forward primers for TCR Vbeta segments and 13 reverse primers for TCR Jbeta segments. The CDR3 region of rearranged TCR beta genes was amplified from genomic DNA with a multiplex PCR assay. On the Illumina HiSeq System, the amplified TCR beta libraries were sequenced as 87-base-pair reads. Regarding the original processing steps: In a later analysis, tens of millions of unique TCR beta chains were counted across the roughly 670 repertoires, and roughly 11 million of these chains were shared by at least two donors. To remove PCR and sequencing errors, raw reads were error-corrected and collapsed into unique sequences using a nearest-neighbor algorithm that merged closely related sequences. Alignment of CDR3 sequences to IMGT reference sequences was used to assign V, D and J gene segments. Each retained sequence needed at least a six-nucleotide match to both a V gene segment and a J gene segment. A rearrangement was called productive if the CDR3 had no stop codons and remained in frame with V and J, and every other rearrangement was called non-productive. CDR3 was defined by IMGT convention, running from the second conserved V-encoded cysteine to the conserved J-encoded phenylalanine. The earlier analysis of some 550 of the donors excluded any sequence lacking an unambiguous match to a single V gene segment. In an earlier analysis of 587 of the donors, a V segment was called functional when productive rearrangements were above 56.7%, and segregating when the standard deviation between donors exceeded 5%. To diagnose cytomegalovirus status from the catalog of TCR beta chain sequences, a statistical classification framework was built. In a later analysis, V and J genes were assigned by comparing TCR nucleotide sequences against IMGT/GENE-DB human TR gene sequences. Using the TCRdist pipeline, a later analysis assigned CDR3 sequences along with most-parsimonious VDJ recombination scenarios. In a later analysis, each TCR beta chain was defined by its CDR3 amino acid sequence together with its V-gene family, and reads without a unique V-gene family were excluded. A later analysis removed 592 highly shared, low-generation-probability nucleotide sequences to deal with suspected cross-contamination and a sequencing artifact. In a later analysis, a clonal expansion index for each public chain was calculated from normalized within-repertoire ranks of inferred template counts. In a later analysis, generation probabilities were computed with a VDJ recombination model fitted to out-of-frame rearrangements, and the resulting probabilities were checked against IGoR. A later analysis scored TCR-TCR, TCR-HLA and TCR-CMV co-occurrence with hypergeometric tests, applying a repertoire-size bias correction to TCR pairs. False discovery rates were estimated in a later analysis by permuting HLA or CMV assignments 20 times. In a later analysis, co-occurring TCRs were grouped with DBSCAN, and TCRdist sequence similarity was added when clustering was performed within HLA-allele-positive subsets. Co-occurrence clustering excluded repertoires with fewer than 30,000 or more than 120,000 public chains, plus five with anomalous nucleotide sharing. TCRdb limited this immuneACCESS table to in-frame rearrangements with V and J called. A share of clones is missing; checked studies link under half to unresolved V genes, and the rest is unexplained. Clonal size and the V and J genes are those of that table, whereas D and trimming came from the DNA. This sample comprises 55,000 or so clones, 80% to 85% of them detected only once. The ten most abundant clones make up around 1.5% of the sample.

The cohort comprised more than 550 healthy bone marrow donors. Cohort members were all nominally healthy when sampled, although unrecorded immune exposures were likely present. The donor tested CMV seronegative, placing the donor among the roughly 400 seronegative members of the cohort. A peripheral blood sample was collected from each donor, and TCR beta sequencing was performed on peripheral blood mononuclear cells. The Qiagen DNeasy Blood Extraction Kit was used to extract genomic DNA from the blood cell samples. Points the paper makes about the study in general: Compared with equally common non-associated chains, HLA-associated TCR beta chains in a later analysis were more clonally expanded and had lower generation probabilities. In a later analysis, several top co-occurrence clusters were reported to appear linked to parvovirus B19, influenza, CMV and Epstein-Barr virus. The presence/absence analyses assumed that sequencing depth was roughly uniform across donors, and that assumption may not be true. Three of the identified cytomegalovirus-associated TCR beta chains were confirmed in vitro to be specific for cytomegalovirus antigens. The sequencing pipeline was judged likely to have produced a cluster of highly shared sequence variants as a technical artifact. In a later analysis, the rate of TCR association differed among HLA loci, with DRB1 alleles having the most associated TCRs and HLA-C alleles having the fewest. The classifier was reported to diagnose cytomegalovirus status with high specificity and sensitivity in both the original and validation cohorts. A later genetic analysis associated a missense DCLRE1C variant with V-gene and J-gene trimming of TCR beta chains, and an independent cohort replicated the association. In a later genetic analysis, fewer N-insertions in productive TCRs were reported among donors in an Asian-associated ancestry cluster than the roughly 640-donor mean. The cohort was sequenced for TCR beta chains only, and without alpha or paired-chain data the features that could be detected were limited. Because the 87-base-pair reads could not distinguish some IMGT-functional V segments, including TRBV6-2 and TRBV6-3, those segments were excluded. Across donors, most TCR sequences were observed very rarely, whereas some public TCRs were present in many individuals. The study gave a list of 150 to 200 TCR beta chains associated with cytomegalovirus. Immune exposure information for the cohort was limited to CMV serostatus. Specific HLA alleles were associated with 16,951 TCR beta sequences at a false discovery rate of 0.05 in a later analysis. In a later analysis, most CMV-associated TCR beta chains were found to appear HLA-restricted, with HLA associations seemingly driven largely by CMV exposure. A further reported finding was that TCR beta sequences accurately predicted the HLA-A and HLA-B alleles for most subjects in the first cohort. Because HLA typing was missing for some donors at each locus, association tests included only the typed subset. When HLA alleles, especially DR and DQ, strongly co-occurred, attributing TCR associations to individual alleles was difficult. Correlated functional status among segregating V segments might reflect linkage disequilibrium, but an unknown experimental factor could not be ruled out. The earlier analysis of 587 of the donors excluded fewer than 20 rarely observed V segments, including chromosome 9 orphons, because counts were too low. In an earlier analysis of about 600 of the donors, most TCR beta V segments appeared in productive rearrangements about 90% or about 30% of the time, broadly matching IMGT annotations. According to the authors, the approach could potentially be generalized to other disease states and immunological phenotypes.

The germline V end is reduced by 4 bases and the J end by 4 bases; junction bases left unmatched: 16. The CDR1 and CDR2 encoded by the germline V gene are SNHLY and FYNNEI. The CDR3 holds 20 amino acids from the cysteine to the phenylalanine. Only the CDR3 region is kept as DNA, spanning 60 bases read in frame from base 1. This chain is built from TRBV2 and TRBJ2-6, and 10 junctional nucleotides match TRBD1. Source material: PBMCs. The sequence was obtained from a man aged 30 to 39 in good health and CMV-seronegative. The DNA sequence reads TGTGCCAGCAGTGGGACCTCCTGGGACAGGGGACCAGGGGGGGCCAACGTCCTGACTTTC. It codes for CASSGTSWDRGPGGANVLTF.